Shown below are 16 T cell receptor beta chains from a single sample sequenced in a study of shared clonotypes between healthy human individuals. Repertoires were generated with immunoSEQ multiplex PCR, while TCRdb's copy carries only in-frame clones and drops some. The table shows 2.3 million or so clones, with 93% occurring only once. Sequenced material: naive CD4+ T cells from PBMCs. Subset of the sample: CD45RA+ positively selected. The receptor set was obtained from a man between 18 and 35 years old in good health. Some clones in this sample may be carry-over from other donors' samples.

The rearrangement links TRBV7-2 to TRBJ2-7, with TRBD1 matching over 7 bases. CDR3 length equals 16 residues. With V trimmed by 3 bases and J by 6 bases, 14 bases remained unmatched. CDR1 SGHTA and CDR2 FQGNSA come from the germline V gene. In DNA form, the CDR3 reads TGTGCCAGCAGCTTGACCCCGGGACAGTTCTTAGGCGAGCAGTACTTC. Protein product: CASSLTPGQFLGEQYF.

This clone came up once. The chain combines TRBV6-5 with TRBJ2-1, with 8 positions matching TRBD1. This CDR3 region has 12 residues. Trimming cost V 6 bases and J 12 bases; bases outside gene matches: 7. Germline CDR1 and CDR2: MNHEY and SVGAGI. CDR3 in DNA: TGTGCCAGCAGCTACGGACAGGGAGCGCAGTTCTTC. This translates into CASSYGQGAQFF.

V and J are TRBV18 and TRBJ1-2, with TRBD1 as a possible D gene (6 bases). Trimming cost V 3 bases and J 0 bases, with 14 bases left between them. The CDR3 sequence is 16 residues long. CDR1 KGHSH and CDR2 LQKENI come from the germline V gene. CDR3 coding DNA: TGTGCCAGCTCACCCCAAACAGGGAATACTAACTATGGCTACACCTTC. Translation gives CASSPQTGNTNYGYTF.

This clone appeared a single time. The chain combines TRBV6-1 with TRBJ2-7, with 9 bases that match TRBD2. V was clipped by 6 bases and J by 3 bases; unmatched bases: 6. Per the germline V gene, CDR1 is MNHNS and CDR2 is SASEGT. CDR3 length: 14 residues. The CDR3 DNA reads TGTGCCAGCAGGGTAGCGGGAGCGCACTACGAGCAGTACTTC. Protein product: CASRVAGAHYEQYF.

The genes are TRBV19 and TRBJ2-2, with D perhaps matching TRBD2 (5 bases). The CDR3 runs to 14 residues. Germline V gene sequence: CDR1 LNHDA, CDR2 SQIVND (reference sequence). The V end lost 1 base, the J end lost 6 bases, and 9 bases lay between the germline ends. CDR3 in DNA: TGTGCCAGTAGTATAGGCCTAGCCCCCGGGGAGCTGTTTTTT. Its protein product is CASSIGLAPGELFF.

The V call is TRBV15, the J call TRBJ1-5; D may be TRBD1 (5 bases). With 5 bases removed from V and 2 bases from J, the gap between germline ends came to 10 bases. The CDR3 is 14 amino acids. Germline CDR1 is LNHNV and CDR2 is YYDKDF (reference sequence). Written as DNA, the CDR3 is TGTGCCACCAGCTGGGGGACGGGCAATCAGCCCCAGCATTTT. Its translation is CATSWGTGNQPQHF.

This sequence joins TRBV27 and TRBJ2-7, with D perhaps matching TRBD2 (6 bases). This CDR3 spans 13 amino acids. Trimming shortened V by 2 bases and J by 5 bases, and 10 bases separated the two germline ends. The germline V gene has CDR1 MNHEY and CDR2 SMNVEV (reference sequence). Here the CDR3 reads CASSLAGIHEQYF. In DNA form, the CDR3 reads TGTGCCAGCAGTTTAGCGGGAATCCACGAGCAGTACTTC.

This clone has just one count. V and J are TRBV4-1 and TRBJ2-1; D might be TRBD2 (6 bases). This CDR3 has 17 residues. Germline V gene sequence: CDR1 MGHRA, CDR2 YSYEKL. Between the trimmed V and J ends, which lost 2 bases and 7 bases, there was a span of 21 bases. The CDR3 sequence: CASSQSGERRARNEQFF. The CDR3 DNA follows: TGCGCCAGCAGCCAATCCGGAGAGAGGAGGGCTAGGAATGAGCAGTTCTTC.

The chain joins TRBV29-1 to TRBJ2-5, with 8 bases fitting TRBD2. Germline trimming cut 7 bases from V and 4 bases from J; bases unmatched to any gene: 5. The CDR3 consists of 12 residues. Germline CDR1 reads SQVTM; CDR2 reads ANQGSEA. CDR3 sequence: CSASAGAETQYF. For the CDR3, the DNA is TGCAGCGCTTCAGCGGGAGCAGAGACCCAGTACTTC. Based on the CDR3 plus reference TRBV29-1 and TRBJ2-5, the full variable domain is SAVISQKPSRDICQRGTSLTIQCQVDSQVTMMFWYRQQPGQSLTLIATANQGSEATYESGFVIDKFPISRPNLTFSTLTVSNMSPEDSSIYLCSASAGAETQYFGPGTRLLVL.

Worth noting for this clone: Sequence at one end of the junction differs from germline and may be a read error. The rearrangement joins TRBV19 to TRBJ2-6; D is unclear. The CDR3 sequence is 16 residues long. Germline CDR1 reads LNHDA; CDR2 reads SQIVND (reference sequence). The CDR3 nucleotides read TGTGCTAGTATGGTTCCTGGAGTCTCTGGGGCCAACGTCCTGACTTTC. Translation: CASMVPGVSGANVLTF.

CDR3 nucleotides: TGTGCCAGCACCCGGGACAGACAGTTCTATGGCTACACCTTC. Translating it yields CASTRDRQFYGYTF. The chain is built from TRBV11-2 and TRBJ1-2, with TRBD1 matching over 7 bases. Germline V gene sequence: CDR1 SGHAT, CDR2 FQNNGV. The CDR3 has 14 amino acids. V was pared by 7 bases and J by 4 bases, with 9 bases of the junction left unmatched.

The CDR3 protein is CASSGQGFTGELFF. CDR3 nucleotides: TGTGCCAGCAGCGGACAGGGGTTTACCGGGGAGCTGTTTTTT. This chain uses TRBV9 with TRBJ2-2; TRBD1 agrees at 8 bases. The germline V gene encodes CDR1 SGDLS and CDR2 YYNGEE. Trimming at V came to 3 bases and at J to 5 bases, leaving 3 bases not matched to a gene. The CDR3 is 14 amino acids.

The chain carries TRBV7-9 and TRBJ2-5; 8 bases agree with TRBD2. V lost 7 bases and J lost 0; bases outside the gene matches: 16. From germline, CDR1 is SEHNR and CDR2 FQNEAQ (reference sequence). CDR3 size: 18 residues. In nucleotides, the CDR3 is TGTGCCAGCAACAAAGGCACTAGCGGAGGGGTCTACCAAGAGACCCAGTACTTC. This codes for CASNKGTSGGVYQETQYF.

The CDR3 is CAISEWGQQKRANVLTF. The CDR3 DNA reads as TGTGCCATCAGTGAGTGGGGACAGCAGAAAAGGGCCAACGTCCTGACTTTC. This chain joins TRBV10-3 and TRBJ2-6; TRBD1 matches 7 bases. This CDR3 spans 17 amino acids. The germline V gene encodes CDR1 ENHRY and CDR2 SYGVKD. With V trimmed by 1 base and J by 5 bases, 8 bases remained unmatched.

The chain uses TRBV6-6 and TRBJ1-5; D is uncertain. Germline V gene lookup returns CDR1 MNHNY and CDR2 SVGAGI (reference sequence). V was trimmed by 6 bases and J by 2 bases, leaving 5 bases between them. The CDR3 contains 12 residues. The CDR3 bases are TGTGCCAGCAGAACGGGCAATCAGCCCCAGCATTTT. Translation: CASRTGNQPQHF.

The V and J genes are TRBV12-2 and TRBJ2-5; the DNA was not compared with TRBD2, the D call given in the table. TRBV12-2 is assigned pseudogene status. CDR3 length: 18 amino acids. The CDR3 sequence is CASRLTSGEHTGQETQYF. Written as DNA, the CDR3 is TGTGCAAGTCGCTTAACTAGCGGAGAACATACTGGCCAAGAGACCCAGTACTTC.